The 8 T cell receptor beta chains presented below share a single source sample, sequenced in a study of blood T cell repertoires in COVID-19. This table comes from immunoSEQ multiplex PCR, and its TCRdb copy is limited to in-frame clones, with some not included. The repertoire holds 250,000 or so clones, with 80% to 90% as singletons. Sequenced input: PBMCs or T cells enriched from blood (not recorded which). Receptors were obtained from a woman aged 40 to 50 who had been exposed to COVID-19.

The chain employs TRBV9 and TRBJ1-5, with D uncertain. This CDR3 comprises 15 residues. Trimming shortened V by 1 base and J by 0 bases, and 8 bases separated the two germline ends. Germline V gene data show CDR1 as SGDLS and CDR2 as YYNGEE. The CDR3 DNA reads TGTGCCAGCAGCGTAAACGCGGCTAGCAATCAGCCCCAGCATTTT. Translation gives CASSVNAASNQPQHF.

V usage is TRBV19 and J usage is TRBJ1-2; TRBD1 agrees at 8 bases. This CDR3 has 14 amino acids. Germline V gives CDR1 LNHDA, CDR2 SQIVND (reference sequence). Trimming removed 3 bases from V and 5 bases from J; junction bases left unmatched: 5. The CDR3 here is CASSMWDRRYGYTF. The DNA of the CDR3 is TGTGCCAGTAGTATGTGGGACAGGAGATATGGCTACACCTTC.

The chain couples TRBV5-4 to TRBJ2-1; TRBD1 matches 9 bases. The germline gives CDR1 SGHNT, CDR2 YYREEE (reference sequence). The CDR3 covers 14 residues. The V segment lost 3 bases and the J segment 6 bases; nucleotides outside the gene matches: 4. The CDR3 DNA sequence: TGTGCCAGCAGCTCGACAGGGGGTACCAATGAGCAGTTCTTC. This gives the protein CASSSTGGTNEQFF.

This clone has just one count. J is TRBJ2-3 and V is TRBV7-2; TRBD2 matches 7 bases. Per germline, CDR1 SGHTA and CDR2 FQGNSA. Losses at the gene ends were 1 base for V and 0 bases for J; bases not matched to a gene: 1. This CDR3 is 15 amino acids long. Here the CDR3 DNA reads TGTGCCAGCAGCTTAGGGGACTATAGCACAGATACGCAGTATTTT. It is translated as CASSLGDYSTDTQYF.

The chain joins TRBV29-1 to TRBJ2-1; the match to TRBD2 covers 12 bases. Germline lookup yields CDR1 SQVTM and CDR2 ANQGSEA. V gave up 8 bases and J gave up 7 bases; unmatched junction bases: 3. The CDR3 spans 12 residues. The DNA for the CDR3 is TGCAGCCTGACTAGCGGGAGTAATGAGCAGTTCTTC. Translating gives CSLTSGSNEQFF.

The chain links TRBV18 to TRBJ2-5, with D perhaps matching TRBD1 (5 bases). V lost 0 bases to trimming and J lost 5 bases, with 7 bases between them. CDR1 and CDR2 from the germline V gene are KGHSH and LQKENI. There are 13 residues in the CDR3. The DNA for the CDR3 is TGTGCCAGCTCACCACCCAGGGATGAGACCCAGTACTTC. Amino acids: CASSPPRDETQYF.

The rearrangement links TRBV28 to TRBJ1-5; 9 nucleotides line up with TRBD1. The CDR3 sequence is 15 residues long. Looked up from germline, CDR1 is MDHEN and CDR2 is SYDVKM. Unmatched junction bases numbered 9, after V lost 6 bases and J lost 6 bases. The CDR3 spells CASSAGTGTSQPQHF. The CDR3 DNA is TGTGCCAGCAGCGCCGGGACAGGGACGTCTCAGCCCCAGCATTTT. The full variable domain, in which reference TRBV28 and TRBJ1-5 provide the parts outside the CDR3, is DVKVTQSSRYLVKRTGEKVFLECVQDMDHENMFWYRQDPGLGLRLIYFSYDVKMKEKGDIPEGYSVSREKKERFSLILESASTNQTSMYLCASSAGTGTSQPQHFGDGTRLSIL.

This chain connects TRBV10-3 to TRBJ1-2, with D perhaps matching TRBD1 (6 bases). Germline loops: CDR1 ENHRY, CDR2 SYGVKD. The CDR3 has 15 amino acids. Trimming removed 4 bases from V and 1 base from J, with 13 bases in between. The CDR3 coding sequence is TGTGCCATCAGTGTTTCGACAGGCAATAACTATGGCTACACCTTC. It encodes CAISVSTGNNYGYTF.